The following is a T cell receptor beta chain sequence with its context. The antigen is unknown. This CDR3 region has 15 residues. CDR1 and CDR2 from the germline V gene are MNHNS and SASEGT. After removal of 3 bases from V and 7 bases from J, the junction contained 6 bases not matched to a gene. Here immunoSEQ multiplex PCR was the method, and the copy in TCRdb shows in-frame clones only, minus some. The sample gives approximately 100,000 clones, 65% to 75% of which show up once; 24% is in the top ten. The entry originates in a study of shared clonotypes between healthy human individuals. Study observations and caveats: Memory subsets had estimated richness that was generally smaller than that of naive subsets. Non-shared clonotypes displayed generation probabilities falling below those of clonotypes present in all four donors.

Donors were healthy HIV-negative adults without recent acute infections or vaccinations. The chain has TRBV6-1 and TRBJ2-1, with TRBD2 identical over 10 bases. The source is a woman aged 30 to 39 in good health. The sequencing sample was made of memory CD8+ T cells sorted from blood. Subset meaning: CD45RO+ cells pooled with CCR7-negative TemRA cells. CDR3 nucleotide sequence: TGTGCCAGCAGTGAGGCGGCTAGCGGGAGTAATGAGCAGTTCTTC. Translating it yields CASSEAASGSNEQFF.